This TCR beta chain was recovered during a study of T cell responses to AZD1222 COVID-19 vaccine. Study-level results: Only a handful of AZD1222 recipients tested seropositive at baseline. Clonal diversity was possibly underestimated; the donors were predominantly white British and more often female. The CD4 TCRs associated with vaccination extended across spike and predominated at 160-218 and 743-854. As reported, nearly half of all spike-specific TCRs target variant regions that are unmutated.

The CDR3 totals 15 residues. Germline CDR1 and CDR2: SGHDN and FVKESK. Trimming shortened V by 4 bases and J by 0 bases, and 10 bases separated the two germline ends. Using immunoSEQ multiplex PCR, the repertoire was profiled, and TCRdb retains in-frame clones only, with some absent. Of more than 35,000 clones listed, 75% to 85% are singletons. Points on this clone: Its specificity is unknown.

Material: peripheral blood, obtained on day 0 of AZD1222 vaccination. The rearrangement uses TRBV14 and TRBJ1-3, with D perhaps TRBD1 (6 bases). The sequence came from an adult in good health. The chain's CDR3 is CASSLGDISGNTIYF. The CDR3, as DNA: TGTGCCAGCAGCCTTGGGGACATCTCTGGAAACACCATATATTTT.